The rows below give T cell receptor beta chains drawn from one sample of a study of breast tumors, draining lymph nodes, adjacent tissues. One entry per CDR3 protein, called by TCRdb with MiXCR from the multiplex PCR reads. Of about 230,000 distinct CDR3 sequences listed, about 30% were seen once; the top ten hold just over 1.4%. Source material: axillary lymph node tissue. These TCRs come from a female donor with breast cancer. Some clones in this sample may be carry-over from other donors' samples. Both conserved end residues are part of each CDR3. A D gene is named only where the DNA matches it firmly. Only part of the rows carry a size: once, few, many, or a class if the clone is expanded.

clone size: -; V gene: TRBV18; D gene: -; J gene: TRBJ2-3; CDR3 protein: CASSQTRTTDTQYF; CDR3 DNA: TGTGCCAGCTCACAGACCAGGACCACAGATACGCAGTATTTT
clone size: -; V gene: TRBV9; D gene: -; J gene: TRBJ1-3; CDR3 protein: CASSVSKGAIYF; CDR3 DNA: TGTGCCAGCAGCGTAAGCAAGGGGGCCATATATTTT
clone size: -; V gene: TRBV5-1; D gene: -; J gene: TRBJ1-1; CDR3 protein: CASSLLANTDAFF; CDR3 DNA: TGCGCCAGCAGCTTGTTGGCGAACACTGACGCTTTCTTT
clone size: many; V gene: TRBV5-1; D gene: -; J gene: TRBJ2-7; CDR3 protein: CASSLEQDPYEQYF; CDR3 DNA: TGCGCCAGCAGCTTGGAACAGGACCCCTACGAGCAGTACTTC
clone size: -; V gene: TRBV28; D gene: TRBD2; J gene: TRBJ2-7; CDR3 protein: CASSPIAGEQYEQYF; CDR3 DNA: TGTGCCAGCAGTCCAATAGCGGGAGAACAATACGAGCAGTACTTC
clone size: many; V gene: TRBV5-1; D gene: TRBD1; J gene: TRBJ1-3; CDR3 protein: CASRTTGEAGNTIYF; CDR3 DNA: TGCGCCAGCAGAACCACAGGGGAAGCTGGAAACACCATATATTTT
clone size: many; V gene: TRBV7-8; D gene: -; J gene: TRBJ2-4; CDR3 protein: CASSLVDRPLAKNIQYF; CDR3 DNA: TGTGCCAGCAGCTTAGTAGACAGGCCCCTAGCCAAAAACATTCAGTACTTC
clone size: -; V gene: TRBV4-3; D gene: -; J gene: TRBJ1-1; CDR3 protein: CASSRKTASGTEAFF; CDR3 DNA: TGCGCCAGCAGCCGCAAAACGGCGTCAGGCACTGAAGCTTTCTTT
clone size: many; V gene: TRBV7-8; D gene: TRBD2; J gene: TRBJ2-7; CDR3 protein: CASSVPTSGVYEQYF; CDR3 DNA: TGTGCCAGCAGCGTCCCGACTAGCGGGGTCTACGAGCAGTACTTC
clone size: -; V gene: TRBV19; D gene: TRBD1; J gene: TRBJ1-2; CDR3 protein: CASSTATGPANCGYTF; CDR3 DNA: TGTGCCAGTAGTACTGCGACAGGGCCAGCTAACTGTGGCTACACCTTC
clone size: -; V gene: TRBV4-1; D gene: -; J gene: TRBJ1-2; CDR3 protein: CASSQDTGWGNTF; CDR3 DNA: TGCGCCAGCAGCCAAGATACAGGGTGGGGAAACACCTTC
clone size: -; V gene: TRBV5-1; D gene: -; J gene: TRBJ1-5; CDR3 protein: CASSSDSNQPQHF; CDR3 DNA: TGCGCCAGCAGCTCAGATAGCAATCAGCCCCAGCATTTT
clone size: many; V gene: TRBV6-6; D gene: -; J gene: TRBJ2-7; CDR3 protein: CASSYLQVVYEQYF; CDR3 DNA: TGTGCCAGCAGTTACCTCCAGGTTGTTTACGAGCAGTACTTC
clone size: many; V gene: TRBV7-9; D gene: TRBD1; J gene: TRBJ1-2; CDR3 protein: CASSSGGHPNYGYPF; CDR3 DNA: TGTGCCAGCAGCTCAGGGGGACATCCAAACTATGGCTACCCCTTC
clone size: many; V gene: TRBV11-2; D gene: TRBD2; J gene: TRBJ2-7; CDR3 protein: CASSLDWLAGAGEQYF; CDR3 DNA: TGTGCCAGCAGCTTAGATTGGCTAGCGGGAGCGGGCGAGCAGTACTTC
clone size: few; V gene: TRBV6-4; D gene: TRBD1; J gene: TRBJ1-2; CDR3 protein: CASSPTSETGMKRGYTF; CDR3 DNA: TGTGCCAGCAGTCCTACCTCCGAGACAGGGATGAAGCGCGGCTACACCTTC
clone size: many; V gene: TRBV28; D gene: -; J gene: TRBJ1-6; CDR3 protein: CASSQDRSSYNSPLHF; CDR3 DNA: TGTGCCAGCAGTCAGGACAGAAGCTCCTATAATTCACCCCTCCACTTT
clone size: -; V gene: TRBV6-1; D gene: TRBD1; J gene: TRBJ2-6; CDR3 protein: CASSGDRASSGANVLTF; CDR3 DNA: TGTGCCAGCAGTGGTGACAGGGCCAGCTCTGGGGCCAACGTCCTGACTTTC
clone size: -; V gene: TRBV11-3; D gene: TRBD1; J gene: TRBJ2-5; CDR3 protein: CASSQTYYHGTVEEAQYF; CDR3 DNA: TGTGCCAGCAGCCAAACATATTACCATGGGACAGTAGAGGAGGCCCAGTACTTC
clone size: -; V gene: TRBV20-1; D gene: -; J gene: TRBJ2-7; CDR3 protein: CSATPDSSYEQYF; CDR3 DNA: TGCAGTGCAACACCGGACAGCTCCTACGAGCAGTACTTC
clone size: many; V gene: TRBV7-2; D gene: -; J gene: TRBJ2-7; CDR3 protein: CASSPLADSSYEQYF; CDR3 DNA: TGTGCCAGCAGCCCCTTAGCGGATAGCTCCTACGAGCAGTACTTC
clone size: -; V gene: TRBV4-3; D gene: TRBD1; J gene: TRBJ2-5; CDR3 protein: CASSPERDRGQETQYF; CDR3 DNA: TGCGCCAGCAGCCCGGAGCGGGACAGGGGCCAAGAGACCCAGTACTTC
clone size: -; V gene: TRBV7-3; D gene: -; J gene: TRBJ1-4; CDR3 protein: CASSSSGEEKLFF; CDR3 DNA: TGTGCCAGCAGCTCATCTGGGGAGGAAAAACTGTTTTTT
clone size: -; V gene: TRBV2; D gene: TRBD2; J gene: TRBJ2-5; CDR3 protein: CASSDLRTSGSMRETQYF; CDR3 DNA: TGTGCCAGCAGTGATCTCCGGACTAGCGGGAGTATGAGAGAGACCCAGTACTTC
clone size: -; V gene: TRBV7-2; D gene: TRBD2; J gene: TRBJ2-5; CDR3 protein: CASSNPGLAGLGGRDQETQYF; CDR3 DNA: TGTGCCAGCAGCAATCCGGGACTAGCGGGGCTCGGGGGCCGTGACCAAGAGACCCAGTACTTC
clone size: -; V gene: TRBV14; D gene: -; J gene: TRBJ2-6; CDR3 protein: CASSQVEVLSGANVLTF; CDR3 DNA: TGTGCCAGCAGCCAAGTAGAGGTACTAAGTGGGGCCAACGTCCTGACTTTC
clone size: many; V gene: TRBV6-6; D gene: -; J gene: TRBJ2-1; CDR3 protein: CASSYGQYNEQFF; CDR3 DNA: TGTGCCAGCAGTTACGGTCAGTACAATGAGCAGTTCTTC
clone size: few; V gene: TRBV28; D gene: -; J gene: TRBJ1-5; CDR3 protein: CASSRERGGVGGNQPQHF; CDR3 DNA: TGTGCCAGCAGTCGGGAGAGAGGGGGGGTGGGGGGCAATCAGCCCCAGCATTTT
clone size: -; V gene: TRBV2; D gene: -; J gene: TRBJ2-2; CDR3 protein: CASSECQGNTGELLF; CDR3 DNA: TGTGCCAGCAGCGAGTGCCAAGGCAACACCGGGGAGCTGCTTTTT
clone size: few; V gene: TRBV7-9; D gene: -; J gene: TRBJ1-1; CDR3 protein: CASSRRQAPGAFF; CDR3 DNA: TGTGCCAGCAGCCGGCGACAGGCCCCTGGGGCTTTCTTT
clone size: many; V gene: TRBV7-9; D gene: TRBD1; J gene: TRBJ2-1; CDR3 protein: CASSSVRDRGGREQFF; CDR3 DNA: TGTGCCAGCAGCTCGGTCCGGGACAGAGGGGGACGTGAGCAGTTCTTC
clone size: -; V gene: TRBV15; D gene: -; J gene: TRBJ2-1; CDR3 protein: CATSSYSSGVEYNEQFF; CDR3 DNA: TGTGCCACCAGCAGTTACTCATCGGGAGTTGAATACAATGAGCAGTTCTTC
clone size: -; V gene: TRBV11-3; D gene: -; J gene: TRBJ1-1; CDR3 protein: CATRRTQGSTEAFF; CDR3 DNA: TGTGCCACGAGGAGAACCCAGGGGTCAACTGAAGCTTTCTTT
clone size: many; V gene: TRBV12-3/TRBV12-4; D gene: -; J gene: TRBJ2-4; CDR3 protein: CASSSGLAKNIQYF; CDR3 DNA: TGTGCCAGCAGTAGCGGGTTAGCCAAAAACATTCAGTACTTC
clone size: -; V gene: TRBV5-1; D gene: TRBD2; J gene: TRBJ2-6; CDR3 protein: CASSSRLAGVSGANVLTF; CDR3 DNA: TGCGCCAGCAGCTCCCGACTAGCGGGTGTGTCTGGGGCCAACGTCCTGACTTTC
clone size: many; V gene: TRBV12-3/TRBV12-4; D gene: -; J gene: TRBJ1-5; CDR3 protein: CASRYSNQPQHF; CDR3 DNA: TGTGCCAGCAGATATAGCAATCAGCCCCAGCATTTT
clone size: many; V gene: TRBV20-1; D gene: -; J gene: TRBJ1-5; CDR3 protein: CSAVSLVHQPQHF; CDR3 DNA: TGCAGTGCCGTATCCTTAGTTCATCAGCCCCAGCATTTT
clone size: once; V gene: TRBV7-2; D gene: TRBD2; J gene: TRBJ2-7; CDR3 protein: CASTPPGTSGRANEQYF; CDR3 DNA: TGTGCCAGCACCCCACCGGGGACTAGCGGGAGGGCCAACGAGCAGTACTTC
clone size: -; V gene: TRBV29-1; D gene: -; J gene: TRBJ1-4; CDR3 protein: CSVERPPGREKLFF; CDR3 DNA: TGCAGCGTTGAAAGGCCCCCTGGCCGTGAAAAACTGTTTTTT
clone size: many; V gene: TRBV6-5; D gene: TRBD2; J gene: TRBJ2-1; CDR3 protein: CASSYEGTSGYNEQFF; CDR3 DNA: TGTGCCAGCAGTTACGAGGGGACTAGCGGATACAATGAGCAGTTCTTC
clone size: many; V gene: TRBV11-1; D gene: TRBD2; J gene: TRBJ2-7; CDR3 protein: CASSRTGSLAGGYYEQYF; CDR3 DNA: TGTGCCAGCAGCCGGACAGGGTCGCTAGCGGGAGGTTACTACGAGCAGTACTTC
clone size: many; V gene: TRBV7-9; D gene: -; J gene: TRBJ2-5; CDR3 protein: CASSFPRGVPQETQYF; CDR3 DNA: TGTGCCAGCAGCTTCCCCAGGGGGGTTCCCCAAGAGACCCAGTACTTC
clone size: -; V gene: TRBV20-1; D gene: -; J gene: TRBJ1-4; CDR3 protein: CSARASGREKLFF; CDR3 DNA: TGCAGTGCTAGGGCTAGCGGGAGGGAAAAACTGTTTTTT
clone size: many; V gene: TRBV3-1; D gene: -; J gene: TRBJ2-5; CDR3 protein: CASSFSQQETQYF; CDR3 DNA: TGTGCCAGCAGCTTTTCCCAGCAAGAGACCCAGTACTTC
clone size: -; V gene: TRBV28; D gene: -; J gene: TRBJ1-6; CDR3 protein: CASSRARGNSPLHF; CDR3 DNA: TGTGCCAGCAGTCGGGCCAGGGGAAATTCACCCCTCCACTTT